A selection of T cell receptor beta chains follows, all from one sample in a study of read filtering for tumor transcriptome and immune sequencing. TCRdb re-called the reads through MiXCR, storing one row per CDR3 protein. The top ten hold 11% of the sample, which has some 130,000 distinct CDR3 sequences, roughly 13% seen once. Sequencing was carried out using a population of CD138-negative cells sorted from bone marrow. These receptors were obtained from a donor older than 35 with multiple myeloma. Both conserved end residues are part of each CDR3. Each record gives: V gene, J gene, D gene, clone size, CDR3 protein, CDR3 DNA. The D gene is left open where the match is weak. For some rows the clone size is stated as once, few or many, or as a class when expanded; others skip it.

v_gene: TRBV9
j_gene: TRBJ1-2
d_gene: -
abundance: many
CDR3aa: CASSVGDGRYGYTF
CDR3nt: TGTGCCAGCAGCGTAGGTGACGGCCGTTATGGCTACACCTTC

v_gene: TRBV29-1
j_gene: TRBJ2-1
d_gene: TRBD1
abundance: many
CDR3aa: CSARQGGLNEQFF
CDR3nt: TGCAGCGCCAGACAGGGGGGTCTCAATGAGCAGTTCTTC

v_gene: TRBV7-2
j_gene: TRBJ2-7
d_gene: -
abundance: many
CDR3aa: CASSFKPGPYEQYF
CDR3nt: TGTGCCAGCAGCTTTAAACCCGGTCCCTACGAGCAGTACTTC

v_gene: TRBV20-1
j_gene: TRBJ2-7
d_gene: TRBD2
abundance: many
CDR3aa: CSAGKAGVNEQYF
CDR3nt: TGCAGTGCTGGAAAAGCGGGAGTGAACGAGCAGTACTTC

v_gene: TRBV3-1
j_gene: TRBJ2-3
d_gene: TRBD2
abundance: many
CDR3aa: CASSQGLAGGPDTQYF
CDR3nt: TGTGCCAGCAGCCAAGGACTAGCGGGAGGACCAGATACGCAGTATTTT

v_gene: TRBV19
j_gene: TRBJ2-1
d_gene: TRBD2
abundance: many
CDR3aa: CASSSAGLAGLNEQFF
CDR3nt: TGTGCCAGTAGTTCCGCGGGACTAGCGGGATTGAATGAGCAGTTCTTC

v_gene: TRBV5-1
j_gene: TRBJ2-5
d_gene: -
abundance: many
CDR3aa: CASSLTSSGVPETQYF
CDR3nt: TGCGCCAGCAGCTTGACGTCTTCTGGGGTCCCGGAGACCCAGTACTTC

v_gene: TRBV11-2
j_gene: TRBJ2-5
d_gene: -
abundance: -
CDR3aa: CASSPDQTQYF
CDR3nt: TGTGCCAGCAGCCCCGACCAGACCCAGTACTTC

v_gene: TRBV6-4
j_gene: TRBJ1-2
d_gene: -
abundance: -
CDR3aa: CASSDSEGGRQGYTF
CDR3nt: TGTGCCAGCAGTGACTCGGAAGGGGGAAGGCAAGGCTACACCTTC

v_gene: TRBV19
j_gene: TRBJ1-5
d_gene: -
abundance: few
CDR3aa: CASRDERVGQPQHF
CDR3nt: TGTGCCAGTAGGGACGAGAGGGTCGGTCAGCCCCAGCATTTT

v_gene: TRBV7-9
j_gene: TRBJ1-2
d_gene: -
abundance: many
CDR3aa: CASSLELSGPYGYTF
CDR3nt: TGTGCCAGCAGCTTAGAATTGTCGGGGCCCTATGGCTACACCTTC

v_gene: TRBV20-1
j_gene: TRBJ1-6
d_gene: -
abundance: many
CDR3aa: CSASGIRNSPLHF
CDR3nt: TGCAGTGCTTCCGGGATCAGAAATTCACCCCTCCACTTT

v_gene: TRBV5-1
j_gene: TRBJ1-1
d_gene: -
abundance: many
CDR3aa: CASSPNPGRITEAFF
CDR3nt: TGCGCCAGCAGCCCCAACCCGGGACGGATCACTGAAGCTTTCTTT

v_gene: TRBV10-3
j_gene: TRBJ2-1
d_gene: -
abundance: -
CDR3aa: CAISESDNGYNEQFF
CDR3nt: TGTGCCATCAGTGAGTCTGATAACGGCTACAATGAGCAGTTCTTC

v_gene: TRBV5-1
j_gene: TRBJ2-1
d_gene: TRBD1
abundance: many
CDR3aa: CASSLGTAYNEQFF
CDR3nt: TGCGCCAGCAGCTTAGGGACAGCTTACAATGAGCAGTTCTTC

v_gene: TRBV2
j_gene: TRBJ2-3
d_gene: -
abundance: few
CDR3aa: CASSQNRFTDTQYF
CDR3nt: TGTGCCAGCAGTCAGAATAGATTCACAGATACGCAGTATTTT

v_gene: TRBV20-1
j_gene: TRBJ2-1
d_gene: TRBD2
abundance: many
CDR3aa: CSAGLAGGSYNEQFF
CDR3nt: TGCAGTGCTGGACTAGCGGGAGGGTCCTACAATGAGCAGTTCTTC

v_gene: TRBV5-1
j_gene: TRBJ1-2
d_gene: -
abundance: many
CDR3aa: CASSLALFDYGYTF
CDR3nt: TGCGCCAGCAGCTTGGCCCTGTTCGACTATGGCTACACCTTC

v_gene: TRBV7-2
j_gene: TRBJ2-5
d_gene: -
abundance: many
CDR3aa: CASSARLGGQETQYF
CDR3nt: TGTGCCAGCAGCGCTAGACTAGGTGGCCAAGAGACCCAGTACTTC

v_gene: TRBV5-1
j_gene: TRBJ2-3
d_gene: -
abundance: few
CDR3aa: CASSWGRPITPASVDTQYF
CDR3nt: TGCGCCAGCAGCTGGGGCAGGCCCATCACCCCCGCCAGCGTAGATACGCAGTATTTT

v_gene: TRBV28
j_gene: TRBJ1-1
d_gene: -
abundance: many
CDR3aa: CATRGDPEAFF
CDR3nt: TGTGCCACTAGGGGGGACCCTGAAGCTTTCTTT

v_gene: TRBV6-5
j_gene: TRBJ2-5
d_gene: -
abundance: many
CDR3aa: CASRVQETQYF
CDR3nt: TGTGCCAGCAGGGTACAAGAGACCCAGTACTTC

v_gene: TRBV29-1
j_gene: TRBJ2-2
d_gene: -
abundance: many
CDR3aa: CSALASTGELFF
CDR3nt: TGCAGCGCCCTAGCGAGCACCGGGGAGCTGTTTTTT

v_gene: TRBV30
j_gene: TRBJ1-4
d_gene: TRBD1
abundance: many
CDR3aa: CAWRRLGTGYEKLFF
CDR3nt: TGTGCCTGGAGACGACTCGGGACAGGGTATGAAAAACTGTTTTTT

v_gene: TRBV20-1
j_gene: TRBJ1-5
d_gene: -
abundance: many
CDR3aa: CSAGATLYSNQPQHF
CDR3nt: TGCAGTGCCGGGGCCACCCTTTATAGCAATCAGCCCCAGCATTTT